These 32 T cell receptor beta chains originate from one sample sequenced in a study of cytomegalovirus exposure and HLA in healthy donors. The PCR had 60 Vbeta and 13 Jbeta primers. Sequencing was performed with immunoSEQ multiplex PCR; in TCRdb, only in-frame clones are kept and a portion is missing. The data show 120,000 to 150,000 clones, around a tenth seen once. Sequencing was carried out using PBMCs. Receptors were obtained from a male donor in good health and CMV-seronegative.

The rearrangement uses TRBV29-1 and TRBJ2-7, with TRBD2 matching over 7 bases. V shed 7 bases and J 5 bases; nucleotides not matched to a gene: 11. The germline CDR1 and CDR2 sequences are SQVTM and ANQGSEA. The CDR3 consists of 13 residues. The CDR3 region has the DNA TGCAGCGCGAAGGGGAGGGGCCGGGACGAGCAGTACTTC. Residues: CSAKGRGRDEQYF.

The chain employs TRBV5-1 and TRBJ1-3; a weak D match, TRBD1 (6 bases). The CDR3 spans 19 residues. Trimming removed 1 base from V and 0 bases from J, with 20 bases in between. Germline CDR1 and CDR2: SGHRS and YFSETQ. The CDR3 here is CASSLYWQGMSPSGNTIYF. The CDR3 nucleotides read TGCGCCAGCAGCTTGTACTGGCAGGGGATGTCGCCCTCTGGAAACACCATATATTTT.

V is TRBV7-3 and J is TRBJ2-1; 8 bases map to TRBD1. V dropped 5 bases and J dropped 8; count of bases not matched to a gene: 8. Germline-derived CDR1 and CDR2 are SGHTA and FQGTGA. There are 14 residues in the CDR3. The CDR3: CASSLTGGQDEQFF. The CDR3 DNA sequence: TGTGCCAGCAGCCTTACAGGGGGTCAGGATGAGCAGTTCTTC.

This chain uses TRBV7-8 with TRBJ2-3, with a weak D call TRBD1 (5 bases). Germline V CDR1 and CDR2: SGHVS, FQNEAQ. V lost 3 bases to trimming and J lost 3 bases, with 13 bases between them. The CDR3 sequence is 15 residues long. The CDR3, as DNA: TGTGCCAGCAGCTTGCAGGGCGGTGCGACAGATACGCAGTATTTT. This sequence encodes CASSLQGGATDTQYF.

The CDR3 DNA reads TGTGCCAGCGGCCTAGCGGGAGGGGGGGAGACCCAGTACTTC. Translation gives CASGLAGGGETQYF. The chain has TRBV6-6 and TRBJ2-5; 12 bases agree with TRBD2. From germline, CDR1 is MNHNY and CDR2 SVGAGI (reference sequence). The CDR3 spans 14 residues. Germline trimming cut 8 bases from V and 5 bases from J; bases unmatched to any gene: 6.

This clone came up a few times. The rearrangement joins TRBV7-2 to TRBJ1-2; tentative D call: TRBD1 (6 bases). V gave up 2 bases and J gave up 8 bases, with 12 bases separating them. The CDR3 runs 13 residues. Per the germline V gene, CDR1 is SGHTA and CDR2 is FQGNSA. The CDR3 region is CASSLTGPGGYTF. CDR3 nucleotide sequence: TGTGCCAGCAGCTTAACAGGGCCGGGGGGCTACACCTTC.

V is TRBV6-1 and J is TRBJ2-2; D might be TRBD2 (6 bases). Per germline, CDR1 MNHNS and CDR2 SASEGT. Trimming stripped 6 bases from V and 5 bases from J, with 10 bases between. CDR3 length: 13 residues. The CDR3 DNA follows: TGTGCCAGCAGATTGGCGGGGACCGGGGAGCTGTTTTTT. Translating gives CASRLAGTGELFF.

The V gene is TRBV27, the J gene TRBJ2-1; 8 positions agree with TRBD1. This CDR3 has 16 amino acids. Germline trimming cut 5 bases from V and 2 bases from J; bases unmatched to any gene: 8. Germline V CDR1 and CDR2: MNHEY, SMNVEV (reference sequence). CDR3 in DNA: TGTGCCAGCAGTCCGCAGGGGGCTGGCCCCTACAATGAGCAGTTCTTC. Protein product: CASSPQGAGPYNEQFF.

The V and J genes are TRBV7-8 and TRBJ1-1; D is possibly TRBD1 (5 bases). This CDR3 has 15 amino acids. Germline CDR1 reads SGHVS; CDR2 reads FQNEAQ. V dropped 1 base and J dropped 5 bases, with 14 bases sitting between them. The CDR3 DNA reads TGTGCCAGCAGCTTAGGGCTCAACGGGGGAACTGAAGCTTTCTTT. It yields the protein CASSLGLNGGTEAFF.

This clone occurred a few times. This chain connects TRBV4-1 to TRBJ2-7; 12 bases are a match to TRBD2. Unmatched junction bases numbered 7, after V lost 3 bases and J lost 1 base. CDR3 size: 17 residues. CDR1 and CDR2 (germline): MGHRA, YSYEKL. The CDR3 bases are TGCGCCAGCAGCCACCTCAGACTAGCGGGAGAGTCCTACGAGCAGTACTTC. Its translation is CASSHLRLAGESYEQYF.

V gene TRBV5-6 combines with J gene TRBJ2-3; possibly TRBD2 for D (6 bases). This CDR3 comprises 14 residues. V lost 4 bases, J lost 2 bases, and 11 bases lay in between. Germline V CDR1 and CDR2: SGHDT, YYEEEE. CDR3 DNA sequence: TGTGCCAGCAGCCCGGAGGGTCCCACAGATACGCAGTATTTT. Translating gives CASSPEGPTDTQYF.

The chain is built from TRBV7-9 and TRBJ2-1; tentatively, D is TRBD2 (5 bases). Germline V lookup: CDR1 SEHNR, CDR2 FQNEAQ (reference sequence). V was cut by 3 bases and J by 1 base, with 13 bases left in between. The CDR3 loop spans 16 amino acids. CDR3 sequence reads: CASSFPLGASYNEQFF. CDR3 in DNA: TGTGCCAGCAGCTTCCCACTAGGAGCATCCTACAATGAGCAGTTCTTC.

The CDR3 is CASSMGGASTDTQYF. In DNA form, the CDR3 reads TGTGCCAGTAGTATGGGAGGGGCGAGCACAGATACGCAGTATTTT. The V and J genes are TRBV19 and TRBJ2-3; 7 bases are a match to TRBD2. In germline, CDR1 is LNHDA, CDR2 SQIVND (reference sequence). V lost 3 bases and J lost 0; bases outside the gene matches: 3. The CDR3 consists of 15 residues.

This clone appeared a few times. In nucleotides, the CDR3 is TGTGCCAGCAGCCTCTTGGGACAGGCCGATTCACCCCTCCACTTT. This codes for CASSLLGQADSPLHF. The chain employs TRBV7-2 and TRBJ1-6; TRBD1 matches 8 bases. The CDR3 totals 15 residues. With 5 bases clipped from V and 8 bases from J, the junction kept 8 bases outside the gene matches. Germline V CDR1 and CDR2: SGHTA, FQGNSA.

This clone was seen only a few times. This chain connects TRBV5-1 to TRBJ2-5; TRBD1 aligns across 10 bases. The J call is in doubt because the DNA end fits TRBJ2-7 better. CDR3 length equals 15 residues. CDR1 and CDR2 from the germline V gene are SGHRS and YFSETQ. CDR3 loop: CASSLGGTGAHEQYF. CDR3 DNA: TGCGCCAGCAGCTTGGGGGGGACAGGGGCCCACGAGCAGTACTTC.

The chain is built from TRBV19 and TRBJ2-2, with 7 positions matching TRBD1. The CDR3 consists of 15 residues. With V trimmed by 3 bases and J by 6 bases, 7 bases remained unmatched. Germline V gene sequence: CDR1 LNHDA, CDR2 SQIVND (reference sequence). CDR3 sequence: CASSISRQGAGELFF. Written as DNA, the CDR3 is TGTGCCAGTAGTATCTCCCGCCAGGGGGCCGGGGAGCTGTTTTTT.

The chain has TRBV6-1 and TRBJ2-7, with a possible D match to TRBD1 (6 bases). The J call may be incorrect, as the DNA end agrees better with TRBJ2-5. CDR3 length: 14 residues. CDR1 and CDR2 from the germline V gene are MNHNS and SASEGT. CDR3 in DNA: TGTGCCAGCAGTGTGGGACACCACCAAGAGACCCAGTACTTC. This gives the protein CASSVGHHQETQYF.

This chain uses TRBV6-6 with TRBJ2-5; unclear D gene. Trimming cost V 8 bases and J 11 bases, with 21 bases left between them. Germline CDR1 is MNHNY and CDR2 is SVGAGI (reference sequence). The CDR3 runs to 13 residues. The CDR3 sequence: CASQDFSGVEQYF. CDR3 bases: TGTGCCAGCCAAGATTTTTCTGGAGTGGAGCAGTACTTC.

This clone was picked up one time. The chain carries TRBV19 and TRBJ2-1, with D tentatively TRBD2 (6 bases). V was shortened by 4 bases and J by 5 bases, with 18 bases between the two germline ends. Germline values: CDR1 LNHDA, CDR2 SQIVND (reference sequence). The CDR3 has 16 residues. CDR3 sequence reads: CASSKEAGGEDNEQFF. The CDR3 nucleotides read TGTGCCAGTAGTAAGGAGGCCGGAGGGGAGGACAATGAGCAGTTCTTC.

This clone has only a few counts. The V and J genes are TRBV2 and TRBJ1-1; 8 bases match TRBD1. The CDR3 runs 15 residues. J lost 1 base, V lost 5 bases, and 6 bases had no gene match. Per the germline V gene, CDR1 is SNHLY and CDR2 is FYNNEI. CDR3 nucleotides: TGTGCCAGCAGTAAGGACAGGGCCTGGAACACTGAAGCTTTCTTT. Encoded protein: CASSKDRAWNTEAFF. The variable domain in full, with the rest retrieved from reference TRBV2 and TRBJ1-1, is EPEVTQTPSHQVTQMGQEVILRCVPISNHLYFYWYRQILGQKVEFLVSFYNNEISEKSEIFDDQFSVERPDGSNFTLKIRSTKLEDSAMYFCASSKDRAWNTEAFFGQGTRLTVV.

This clone was found a few times. CDR3 coding DNA: TGCGCCAGCAGCTTGGACTTGACAGGGATCTACGAGCAGTACTTC. Its protein product is CASSLDLTGIYEQYF. The chain recombines TRBV5-1 with TRBJ2-5, with 7 bases matching TRBD1. The DNA matches TRBJ2-7 better at its end, which makes the J call doubtful. Looked up from germline, CDR1 is SGHRS and CDR2 is YFSETQ. The CDR3 is made up of 15 amino acids.

This clone was found a few times. The chain couples TRBV9 to TRBJ2-1, with a weak D call TRBD2 (6 bases). Trimming removed 3 bases from V and 2 bases from J, with 15 bases in between. CDR3 length: 16 amino acids. CDR1 is SGDLS and CDR2 is YYNGEE in the germline V gene. The CDR3 bases are TGTGCCAGCAGCGCTCGGGACTCCTACCCCTACAATGAGCAGTTCTTC. It yields the protein CASSARDSYPYNEQFF.

The chain has TRBV19 and TRBJ2-7; possibly TRBD1 for D (6 bases). Germline CDR1 reads LNHDA; CDR2 reads SQIVND (reference sequence). The CDR3 sequence is 15 residues long. V gave up 1 base and J gave up 3 bases, with 13 bases separating them. The CDR3 spells CASSIVPDRFYEQYF. CDR3 bases: TGTGCCAGTAGTATAGTCCCGGACAGATTCTACGAGCAGTACTTC.

CDR3 nucleotides: TGTGCCACGTACCGGTTGGGCATTGTAGCTTTCTTT. Translating gives CATYRLGIVAFF. This chain connects TRBV6-1 to TRBJ1-1; no clear D. Trimming removed 10 bases at V and 10 bases at J, with 19 bases between. CDR1 is MNHNS and CDR2 is SASEGT in the germline V gene. CDR3 length equals 12 residues.

This clone appeared a few times. This chain uses TRBV2 with TRBJ1-6, with 8 positions matching TRBD1. Germline V lookup: CDR1 SNHLY, CDR2 FYNNEI. Trimming removed 4 bases from V and 0 bases from J; junction bases left unmatched: 2. There are 16 residues in the CDR3. CDR3 residues: CASSGDRSSYNSPLHF. The CDR3 coding sequence is TGTGCCAGCAGTGGGGACAGGTCCTCCTATAATTCACCCCTCCACTTT.

This clone was recorded a few times. This chain uses TRBV4-1 with TRBJ2-7, with D possibly being TRBD2 (6 bases). The CDR3 has 15 residues. Germline CDR1 and CDR2: MGHRA and YSYEKL. The V end was cut by 4 bases, the J end by 5 bases, with 18 bases between. CDR3 nucleotide sequence: TGCGCCAGCAGCCGCGGAGGGCAGGGTAGGGACGAGCAGTACTTC. Its translation: CASSRGGQGRDEQYF.

This clone was counted between two and nine times. This sequence joins TRBV28 and TRBJ1-1; 9 nucleotides match TRBD1. Germline trimming cut 6 bases from V and 2 bases from J; bases unmatched to any gene: 4. Per the germline V gene, CDR1 is MDHEN and CDR2 is SYDVKM. The CDR3 loop spans 14 amino acids. The CDR3: CASSTQGANTEAFF. Written as DNA, the CDR3 is TGTGCCAGCAGCACACAGGGGGCTAACACTGAAGCTTTCTTT.

The chain has TRBV7-9 and TRBJ1-1; 8 nucleotides align to TRBD1. After removal of 6 bases from V and 3 bases from J, the junction contained 3 bases not matched to a gene. The CDR3 loop spans 13 amino acids. Germline V CDR1 and CDR2: SEHNR, FQNEAQ (reference sequence). Here the CDR3 reads CASRSGGYTEAFF. The CDR3 coding sequence is TGTGCCAGCAGGTCAGGGGGCTACACTGAAGCTTTCTTT.

A few counts support this clone. The CDR3 DNA follows: TGTGCCAGCAGTTCCGGACAGGGACCCGGGGAGCTGTTTTTT. It specifies CASSSGQGPGELFF. The rearrangement joins TRBV6-7 to TRBJ2-2, with 8 bases aligning to TRBD1. TRBV6-7 is flagged as an ORF with uncertain function. V shed 4 bases and J 6 bases; nucleotides not matched to a gene: 4. This CDR3 contains 14 residues.

This chain joins TRBV15 and TRBJ2-4, with a weak D call TRBD2 (6 bases). The CDR3 contains 17 residues. Per the germline V gene, CDR1 is LNHNV and CDR2 is YYDKDF (reference sequence). V lost 0 bases and J 9 bases, leaving 21 bases between the germline ends. CDR3 residues: CATSRDLEGLSGGIQYF. In DNA form, the CDR3 reads TGTGCCACCAGCAGAGATCTGGAGGGCTTGTCCGGGGGCATTCAGTACTTC.

The chain recombines TRBV19 with TRBJ1-4; D may be TRBD1 (5 bases). The CDR3 loop spans 13 amino acids. Per the germline V gene, CDR1 is LNHDA and CDR2 is SQIVND (reference sequence). Trimming removed 3 bases from V and 12 bases from J, with 14 bases in between. In nucleotides, the CDR3 is TGTGCCAGTAGTATTGTTTGGTCGGGGGAACTGTTTTTT. Translation: CASSIVWSGELFF.

V and J are TRBV2 and TRBJ1-3; TRBD1 agrees at 7 bases. V lost 6 bases and J lost 0; bases outside the gene matches: 5. Germline CDR1 is SNHLY and CDR2 is FYNNEI. This CDR3 spans 15 amino acids. The CDR3 bases are TGTGCCAGCAGCGAAACAGGGGCCTCTGGAAACACCATATATTTT. It translates to CASSETGASGNTIYF.